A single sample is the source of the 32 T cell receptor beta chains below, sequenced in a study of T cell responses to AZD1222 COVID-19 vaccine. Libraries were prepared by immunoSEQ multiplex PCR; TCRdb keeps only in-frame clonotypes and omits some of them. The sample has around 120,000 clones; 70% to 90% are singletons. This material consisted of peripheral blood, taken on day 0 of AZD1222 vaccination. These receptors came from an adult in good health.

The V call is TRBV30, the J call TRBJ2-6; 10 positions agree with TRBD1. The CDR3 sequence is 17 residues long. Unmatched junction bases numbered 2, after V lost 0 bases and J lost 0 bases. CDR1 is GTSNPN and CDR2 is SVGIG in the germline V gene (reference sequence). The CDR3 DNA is TGTGCCTGGAGTGTACGGACAGGGGGCTCTGGGGCCAACGTCCTGACTTTC. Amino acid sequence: CAWSVRTGGSGANVLTF.

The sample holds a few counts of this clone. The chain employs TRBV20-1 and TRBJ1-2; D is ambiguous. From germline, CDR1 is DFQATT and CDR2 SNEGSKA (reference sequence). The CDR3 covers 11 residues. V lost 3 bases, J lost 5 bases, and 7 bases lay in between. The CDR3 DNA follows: TGCAGTGCTAGGGCAACGTATGGCTACACCTTC. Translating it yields CSARATYGYTF.

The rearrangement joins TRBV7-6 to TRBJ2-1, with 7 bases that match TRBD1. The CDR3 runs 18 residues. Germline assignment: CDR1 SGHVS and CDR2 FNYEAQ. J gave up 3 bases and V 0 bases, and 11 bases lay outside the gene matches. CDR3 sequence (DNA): TGTGCCAGCAGCTTAGCCCTCAAACAGGGGAGAGTCTACAATGAGCAGTTCTTC. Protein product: CASSLALKQGRVYNEQFF.

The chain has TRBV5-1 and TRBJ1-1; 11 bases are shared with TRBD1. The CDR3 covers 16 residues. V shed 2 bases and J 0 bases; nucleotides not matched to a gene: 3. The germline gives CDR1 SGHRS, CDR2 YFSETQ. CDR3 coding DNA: TGCGCCAGCAGCTTCGGACAGGGGGCCATGAACACTGAAGCTTTCTTT. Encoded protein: CASSFGQGAMNTEAFF.

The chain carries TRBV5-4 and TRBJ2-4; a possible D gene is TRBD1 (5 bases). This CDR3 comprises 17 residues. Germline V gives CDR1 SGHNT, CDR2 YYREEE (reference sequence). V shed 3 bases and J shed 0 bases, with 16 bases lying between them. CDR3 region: CASSSTQETLAKNIQYF. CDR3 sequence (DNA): TGTGCCAGCAGCTCCACACAGGAGACGCTAGCCAAAAACATTCAGTACTTC.

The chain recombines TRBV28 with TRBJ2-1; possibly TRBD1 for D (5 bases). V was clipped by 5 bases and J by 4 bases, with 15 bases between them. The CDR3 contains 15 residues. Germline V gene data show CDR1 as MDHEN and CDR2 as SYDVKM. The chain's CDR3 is CASSPTPRQYNEQFF. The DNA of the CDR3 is TGTGCCAGCAGTCCCACTCCAAGACAGTACAATGAGCAGTTCTTC.

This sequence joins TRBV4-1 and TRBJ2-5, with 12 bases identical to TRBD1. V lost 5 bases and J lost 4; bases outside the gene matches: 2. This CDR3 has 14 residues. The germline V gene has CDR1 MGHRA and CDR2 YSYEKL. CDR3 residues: CASSGDRGRETQYF. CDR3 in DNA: TGCGCCAGCAGCGGGGACAGGGGGCGAGAGACCCAGTACTTC.

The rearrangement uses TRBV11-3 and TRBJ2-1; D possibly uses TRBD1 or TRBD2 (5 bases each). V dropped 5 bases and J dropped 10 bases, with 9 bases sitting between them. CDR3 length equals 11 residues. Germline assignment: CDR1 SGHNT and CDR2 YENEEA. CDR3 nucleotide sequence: TGTGCCAGCAGCCGTGAGGGGGAGCAGTTCTTC. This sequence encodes CASSREGEQFF.

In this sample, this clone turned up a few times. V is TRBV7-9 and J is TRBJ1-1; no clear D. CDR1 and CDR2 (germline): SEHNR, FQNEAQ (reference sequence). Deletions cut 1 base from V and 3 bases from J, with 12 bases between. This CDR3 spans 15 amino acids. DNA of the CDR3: TGTGCCAGCAGCTTAGGGGTCAATATGGACACTGAAGCTTTCTTT. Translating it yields CASSLGVNMDTEAFF.

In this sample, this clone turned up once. The CDR3 sequence: CASSSASEKAQYF. The CDR3 DNA reads TGCGCCAGCAGCTCAGCCTCGGAGAAAGCGCAGTACTTC. J is TRBJ2-7 and V is TRBV5-1, with D unclear. Trimming shortened V by 3 bases and J by 9 bases, and 16 bases separated the two germline ends. Germline V gene lookup returns CDR1 SGHRS and CDR2 YFSETQ. The CDR3 sequence is 13 residues long.

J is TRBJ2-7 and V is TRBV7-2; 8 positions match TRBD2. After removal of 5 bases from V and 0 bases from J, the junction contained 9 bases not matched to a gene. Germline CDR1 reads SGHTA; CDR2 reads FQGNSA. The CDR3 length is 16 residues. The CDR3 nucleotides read TGTGCCAGCAGCCCCGGGGGGGGTTCCAGCTCCTACGAGCAGTACTTC. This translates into CASSPGGGSSSYEQYF.

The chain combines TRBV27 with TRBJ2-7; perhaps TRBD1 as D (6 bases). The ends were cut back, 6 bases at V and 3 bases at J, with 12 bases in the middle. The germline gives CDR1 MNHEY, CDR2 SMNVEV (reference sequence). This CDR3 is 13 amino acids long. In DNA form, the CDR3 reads TGTGCCAGCAGCCGACAGGCTAACTACGAGCAGTACTTC. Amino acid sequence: CASSRQANYEQYF.

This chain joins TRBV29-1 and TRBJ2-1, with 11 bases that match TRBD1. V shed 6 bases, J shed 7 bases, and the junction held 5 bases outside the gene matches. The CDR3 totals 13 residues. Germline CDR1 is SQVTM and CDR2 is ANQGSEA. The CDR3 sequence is CSVGQGARNEQFF. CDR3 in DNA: TGCAGCGTCGGACAGGGGGCAAGGAATGAGCAGTTCTTC.

CDR3 protein: CASSLRSPGTHYGYTF. CDR3 in DNA: TGTGCCAGCAGCCTCCGTTCGCCGGGAACTCACTATGGCTACACCTTC. The V and J genes are TRBV28 and TRBJ1-2; no clear D. CDR1 and CDR2 (germline): MDHEN, SYDVKM. With 6 bases removed from V and 3 bases from J, the gap between germline ends came to 20 bases. The CDR3 runs 16 residues.

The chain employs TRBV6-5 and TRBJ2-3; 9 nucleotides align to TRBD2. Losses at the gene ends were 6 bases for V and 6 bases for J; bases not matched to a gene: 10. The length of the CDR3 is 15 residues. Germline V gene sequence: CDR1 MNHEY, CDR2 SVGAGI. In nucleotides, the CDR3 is TGTGCCAGCAGCCGACTAGCGGAGGGCGGGGATACGCAGTATTTT. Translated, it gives CASSRLAEGGDTQYF.

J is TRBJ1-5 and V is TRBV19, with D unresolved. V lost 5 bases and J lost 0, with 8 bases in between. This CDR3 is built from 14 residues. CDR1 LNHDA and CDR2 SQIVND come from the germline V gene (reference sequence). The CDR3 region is CASSLGFSNQPQHF. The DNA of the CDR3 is TGTGCCAGTAGTTTGGGATTTAGCAATCAGCCCCAGCATTTT.

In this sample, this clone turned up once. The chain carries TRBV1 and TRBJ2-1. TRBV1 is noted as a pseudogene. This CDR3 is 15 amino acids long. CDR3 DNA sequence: TGCACCAGCAGCCAAGAAGACCCATCCTACAATGAGCAGTTCTTC. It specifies CTSSQEDPSYNEQFF.

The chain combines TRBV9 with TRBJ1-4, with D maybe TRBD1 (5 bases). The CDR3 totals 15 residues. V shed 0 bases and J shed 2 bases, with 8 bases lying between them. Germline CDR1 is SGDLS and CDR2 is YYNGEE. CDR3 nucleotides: TGTGCCAGCAGCGTAGGATGGGGGACTAATGAAAAACTGTTTTTT. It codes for CASSVGWGTNEKLFF.

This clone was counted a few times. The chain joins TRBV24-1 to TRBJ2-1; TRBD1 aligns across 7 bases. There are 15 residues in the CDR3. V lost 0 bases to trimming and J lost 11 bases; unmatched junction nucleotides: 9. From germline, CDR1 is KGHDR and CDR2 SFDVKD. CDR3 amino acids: CATSDLVKGASKQFF. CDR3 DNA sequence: TGTGCCACCAGTGATTTGGTAAAGGGGGCTAGTAAGCAGTTCTTC.

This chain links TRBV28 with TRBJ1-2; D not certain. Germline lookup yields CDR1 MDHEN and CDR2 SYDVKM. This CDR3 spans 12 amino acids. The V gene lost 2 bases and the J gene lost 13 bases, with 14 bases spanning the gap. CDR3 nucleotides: TGTGCCAGCAGTTTACGGGGTGATACGATCACCTTC. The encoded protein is CASSLRGDTITF.

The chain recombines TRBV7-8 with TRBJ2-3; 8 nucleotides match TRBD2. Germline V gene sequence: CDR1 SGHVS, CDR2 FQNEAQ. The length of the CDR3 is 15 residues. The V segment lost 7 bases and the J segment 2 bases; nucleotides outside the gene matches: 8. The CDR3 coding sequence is TGTGCCAGCACCATTAGCGGGGCCTTCACAGATACGCAGTATTTT. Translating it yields CASTISGAFTDTQYF.

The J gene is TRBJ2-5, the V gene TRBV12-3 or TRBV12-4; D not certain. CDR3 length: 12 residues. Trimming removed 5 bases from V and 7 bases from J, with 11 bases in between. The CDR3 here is CASSPELGTQYF. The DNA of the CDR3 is TGTGCCAGCAGTCCTGAGTTGGGGACCCAGTACTTC.

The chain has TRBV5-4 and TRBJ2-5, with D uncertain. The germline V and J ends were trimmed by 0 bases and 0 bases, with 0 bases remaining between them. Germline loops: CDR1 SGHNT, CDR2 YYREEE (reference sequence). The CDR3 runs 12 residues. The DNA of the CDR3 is TGTGCCAGCAGCTTGGACCAAGAGACCCAGTACTTC. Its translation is CASSLDQETQYF.

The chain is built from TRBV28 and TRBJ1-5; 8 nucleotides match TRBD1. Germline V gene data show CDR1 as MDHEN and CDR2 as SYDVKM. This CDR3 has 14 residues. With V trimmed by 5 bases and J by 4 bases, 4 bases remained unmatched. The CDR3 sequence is CASSAGGENQPQHF. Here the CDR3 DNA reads TGTGCCAGCAGTGCAGGGGGCGAGAATCAGCCCCAGCATTTT.

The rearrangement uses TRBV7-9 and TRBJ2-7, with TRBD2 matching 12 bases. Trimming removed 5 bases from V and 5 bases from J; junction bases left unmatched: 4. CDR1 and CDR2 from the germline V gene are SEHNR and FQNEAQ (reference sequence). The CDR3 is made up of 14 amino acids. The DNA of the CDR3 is TGTGCCAGCAGCGCTAGCGGGGGGGCCAACGAGCAGTACTTC. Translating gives CASSASGGANEQYF.

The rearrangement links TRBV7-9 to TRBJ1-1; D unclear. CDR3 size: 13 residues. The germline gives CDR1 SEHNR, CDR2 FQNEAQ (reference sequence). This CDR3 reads CASGQEMDTEAFF. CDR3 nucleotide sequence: TGTGCAAGCGGGCAGGAGATGGACACTGAAGCTTTCTTT. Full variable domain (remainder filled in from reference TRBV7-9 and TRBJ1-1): DTGVSQNPRHKITKRGQNVTFRCDPISEHNRLYWYRQTLGQGPEFLTYFQNEAQLEKSRLLSDRFSAERPKGSFSTLEIQRTEQGDSAMYLCASGQEMDTEAFFGQGTRLTVV.

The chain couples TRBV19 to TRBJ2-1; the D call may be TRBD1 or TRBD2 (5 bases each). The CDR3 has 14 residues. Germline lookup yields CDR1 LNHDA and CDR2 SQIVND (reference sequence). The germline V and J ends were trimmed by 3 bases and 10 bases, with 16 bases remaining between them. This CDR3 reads CASSIGARGREQFF. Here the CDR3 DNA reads TGTGCCAGTAGTATCGGTGCGAGGGGACGGGAGCAGTTCTTC.

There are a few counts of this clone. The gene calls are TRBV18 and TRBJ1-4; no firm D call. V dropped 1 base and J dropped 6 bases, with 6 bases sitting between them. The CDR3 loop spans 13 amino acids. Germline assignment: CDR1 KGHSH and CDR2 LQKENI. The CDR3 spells CASSPQRDEKLFF. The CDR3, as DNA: TGTGCCAGCTCACCACAACGGGATGAAAAACTGTTTTTT.

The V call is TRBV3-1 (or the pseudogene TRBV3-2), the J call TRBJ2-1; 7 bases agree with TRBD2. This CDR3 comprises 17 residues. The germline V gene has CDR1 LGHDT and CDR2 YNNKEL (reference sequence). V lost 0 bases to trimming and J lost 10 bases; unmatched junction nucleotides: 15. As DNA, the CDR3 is TGTGCCAGCAGCCAAGATTTAGTGATACGGGGGAGGGAGGAGCAGTTCTTC. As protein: CASSQDLVIRGREEQFF.

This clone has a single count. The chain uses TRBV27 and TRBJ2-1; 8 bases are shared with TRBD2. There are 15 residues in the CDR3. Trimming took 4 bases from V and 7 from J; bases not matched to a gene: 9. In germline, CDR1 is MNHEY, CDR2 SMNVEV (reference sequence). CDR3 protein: CASSSSTGGANEQFF. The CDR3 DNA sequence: TGTGCCAGCAGTTCCTCCACCGGGGGGGCGAATGAGCAGTTCTTC.

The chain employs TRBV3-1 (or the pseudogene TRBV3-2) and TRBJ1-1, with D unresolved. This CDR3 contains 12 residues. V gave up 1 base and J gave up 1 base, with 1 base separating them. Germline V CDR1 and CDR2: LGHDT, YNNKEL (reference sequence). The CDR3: CASSQGNTEAFF. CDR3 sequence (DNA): TGTGCCAGCAGCCAAGGGAACACTGAAGCTTTCTTT.

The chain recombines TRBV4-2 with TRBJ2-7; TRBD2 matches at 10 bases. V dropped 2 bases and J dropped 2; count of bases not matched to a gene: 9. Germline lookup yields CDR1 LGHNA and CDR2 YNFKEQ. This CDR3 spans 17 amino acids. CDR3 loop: CASSQRLGLAEAYEQYF. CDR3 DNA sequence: TGTGCCAGCAGCCAAAGATTAGGACTAGCGGAAGCCTACGAGCAGTACTTC.